The 26 T cell receptor beta chains listed next were all sequenced from one sample in a study of T cell repertoires in cytomegalovirus infection. These receptors are not linked to any known antigen. TCRdb fed the reads into MiXCR, producing one record per CDR3 protein. The table includes under 150,000 distinct CDR3 sequences, 30% detected once. This sample comprised CD8+ T cells from cultured PBMCs, obtained from culture after CMV antigen stimulation. The receptors were sampled from a human donor in good health (CMV status not recorded). Some clones in this sample may be carry-over from other donors' samples.

The chain uses TRBV4-3 and TRBJ2-5; 9 bases line up with TRBD2. J was trimmed by 2 bases and V by 2 bases; bases with no gene match: 9. The CDR3 has 17 residues. The V gene's germline CDR1 is LGHNA and CDR2 YSLEER. The CDR3 DNA sequence: TGCGCCAGCAGCCAACGCGTAGCGGGGGAATCACAAGAGACCCAGTACTTC. Translated: CASSQRVAGESQETQYF.

This clonotype was picked up a small number of times. The rearrangement joins TRBV19 to TRBJ1-5; weak D call: TRBD1 (6 bases). The CDR3 covers 16 residues. CDR1 is LNHDA, CDR2 SQIVND, per germline (reference sequence). The ends were cut back, 1 base at V and 2 bases at J, with 12 bases in the middle. CDR3 region: CASSIVRAGGNQPQHF. In nucleotides, the CDR3 is TGTGCCAGTAGTATAGTTCGGGCAGGGGGCAATCAGCCCCAGCATTTT.

A few counts support this clonotype. This chain connects TRBV6-2 or TRBV6-3 to TRBJ1-5; TRBD1 matches at 9 bases. Germline CDR1 and CDR2: MNHEY and SVGEGT. This CDR3 comprises 15 residues. J gave up 6 bases and V 6 bases, and 9 bases lay outside the gene matches. CDR3 residues: CASSLGQGISQPQHF. CDR3 bases: TGTGCCAGCAGCCTGGGACAGGGAATAAGTCAGCCCCAGCATTTT.

This clonotype came up a few times. The rearrangement joins TRBV6-1 to TRBJ2-7, with D uncertain. Germline CDR1 reads MNHNS; CDR2 reads SASEGT. The CDR3 contains 15 residues. V lost 3 bases and J lost 5, with 17 bases in between. The CDR3 protein is CASSDGTLVGDEQYF. As DNA, the CDR3 is TGTGCCAGCAGTGACGGAACGTTAGTAGGAGACGAGCAGTACTTC.

The genes are TRBV6-5 and TRBJ2-7, with 8 bases identical to TRBD2. The CDR3 contains 15 residues. Unmatched junction bases numbered 12, after V lost 6 bases and J lost 5 bases. Germline-derived CDR1 and CDR2 are MNHEY and SVGAGI. The CDR3 DNA sequence: TGTGCCAGCAGGGTGACTAGCGCGATCCCCCACGAGCAGTACTTC. Its protein is CASRVTSAIPHEQYF.

The chain links TRBV27 to TRBJ1-2; no clear D gene. The CDR3 is 14 amino acids. The germline CDR1 and CDR2 sequences are MNHEY and SMNVEV (reference sequence). The V and J ends lost 0 bases and 8 bases respectively, with 13 bases between them. The CDR3 spells CASSLSPSLRGYTF. The CDR3 nucleotides read TGTGCCAGCAGTTTATCTCCGAGCCTCCGGGGCTACACCTTC.

This clonotype was seen at least ten times. The DNA for the CDR3 is TGTGCCAGCAGCTTAGCACGGACTAGCGGGGGCCCCTACAATGAGCAGTTCTTC. Protein sequence: CASSLARTSGGPYNEQFF. The chain joins TRBV7-6 to TRBJ2-1; 13 bases map to TRBD2. The ends lost 0 bases at V and 2 bases at J; junction bases unmatched: 4. There are 18 residues in the CDR3. Germline V gene sequence: CDR1 SGHVS, CDR2 FNYEAQ.

This clonotype appeared a few times. The chain links TRBV5-4 to TRBJ2-3, with 8 bases fitting TRBD1. Germline loops: CDR1 SGHNT, CDR2 YYREEE (reference sequence). The CDR3 length is 13 residues. The V and J ends lost 3 bases and 5 bases, in that order; junction bases with no gene match: 2. CDR3 nucleotides: TGTGCCAGCAGCTCGACAGGGGAAGATACGCAGTATTTT. Residues: CASSSTGEDTQYF.

This clonotype was found a few times. The chain employs TRBV27 and TRBJ2-3, with 8 bases lining up with TRBD1. CDR3 size: 16 residues. V was clipped by 5 bases and J by 2 bases; unmatched bases: 9. CDR1 is MNHEY and CDR2 is SMNVEV in the germline V gene (reference sequence). Here the CDR3 reads CASSGRDRSYTDTQYF. For the CDR3, the DNA is TGTGCCAGCAGTGGCCGGGACAGGTCTTACACAGATACGCAGTATTTT.

The chain joins TRBV3-1 to TRBJ2-1; possible D gene TRBD1, 6 bases. The germline gives CDR1 LGHDT, CDR2 YNNKEL (reference sequence). This CDR3 contains 15 residues. Deletions cut 7 bases from V and 6 bases from J, with 19 bases between. CDR3 loop: CASTPSHRAGNEQFF. The CDR3 nucleotides are TGTGCCAGCACCCCCAGTCACAGGGCCGGCAATGAGCAGTTCTTC.

The chain links TRBV9 to TRBJ2-7, with D unclear. V lost 1 base and J lost 1, with 12 bases in between. In germline, CDR1 is SGDLS, CDR2 YYNGEE. The CDR3 has 15 amino acids. The DNA for the CDR3 is TGTGCCAGCAGCGTAACACCTGGGGATTCCTACGAGCAGTACTTC. Encoded protein: CASSVTPGDSYEQYF.

The V call is TRBV7-4, the J call TRBJ2-1; 11 bases line up with TRBD1. CDR3 length equals 15 residues. The junction had 8 bases not matched to a gene; V was cut back by 8 bases and J by 5 bases. Looked up from germline, CDR1 is SGHVT and CDR2 is SQSDAQ. The CDR3 DNA reads as TGTGCCAGCTACTCCGGGACAGGGGGAAACAATGAGCAGTTCTTC. Translation: CASYSGTGGNNEQFF.

This clonotype has more than one count but fewer than ten. J is TRBJ1-1 and V is TRBV7-6; D gene uncertain. V gave up 1 base and J gave up 3 bases, with 12 bases separating them. Looked up from germline, CDR1 is SGHVS and CDR2 is FNYEAQ. CDR3 length equals 15 residues. This CDR3 reads CASSLEVGWDTEAFF. The CDR3 bases are TGTGCCAGCAGCTTAGAGGTAGGGTGGGACACTGAAGCTTTCTTT.

This clonotype occurred many times. The chain joins TRBV7-9 to TRBJ2-3; D call uncertain. The V and J ends lost 4 bases and 1 base respectively, with 18 bases between them. CDR1 is SEHNR and CDR2 is FQNEAQ in the germline V gene (reference sequence). The CDR3 totals 17 residues. CDR3 DNA sequence: TGTGCCAGCAGCTCTCCACAAACTCAATTCCGCACAGATACGCAGTATTTT. This codes for CASSSPQTQFRTDTQYF.

This clonotype is medium-sized by share. The J gene is TRBJ2-5, the V gene TRBV7-2, with a possible D match to TRBD1 (6 bases). From germline, CDR1 is SGHTA and CDR2 FQGNSA. This CDR3 has 16 amino acids. Between the trimmed V and J ends, which lost 2 bases and 3 bases, there was a span of 16 bases. CDR3 DNA: TGTGCCAGCAGCTTACCGCCGGGACACCAGAAAGAGACCCAGTACTTC. Its translation is CASSLPPGHQKETQYF.

In DNA form, the CDR3 reads TGTGCCAGCAGCCCGTTAGGCACCGGGGAGCTGTTTTTT. Amino acid sequence: CASSPLGTGELFF. The V call is TRBV3-1, the J call TRBJ2-2, with unresolved D. The CDR3 extends over 13 amino acids. Trimming cost V 4 bases and J 4 bases, with 7 bases left between them. Per germline, CDR1 LGHDT and CDR2 YNNKEL (reference sequence). Filled out from reference TRBV3-1 and TRBJ2-2, the complete variable domain reads DTAVSQTPKYLVTQMGNDKSIKCEQNLGHDTMYWYKQDSKKFLKIMFSYNNKELIINETVPNRFSPKSPDKAHLNLHINSLELGDSAVYFCASSPLGTGELFFGEGSRLTVL.

The J gene is TRBJ2-3, the V gene TRBV5-4, with unresolved D. The V gene lost 2 bases and the J gene lost 4 bases, with 11 bases spanning the gap. Germline V lookup: CDR1 SGHNT, CDR2 YYREEE (reference sequence). CDR3 size: 14 residues. Here the CDR3 DNA reads TGTGCCAGCAGCTTTAAGATGTCCCCAGATACGCAGTATTTT. This translates into CASSFKMSPDTQYF.

The chain joins TRBV12-3 or TRBV12-4 to TRBJ2-7; the match to TRBD1 covers 8 bases. The CDR3 is 16 amino acids. The trim removed 5 bases at V and 2 bases at J, leaving 11 bases unmatched. The chain's CDR3 is CASSAGDRGTTYEQYF. The CDR3 DNA is TGTGCCAGCAGTGCCGGCGACAGGGGAACAACCTACGAGCAGTACTTC.

This clonotype was seen more than once but under ten times. The gene calls are TRBV6-5 and TRBJ2-6; possible D gene TRBD2, 6 bases. The CDR3 loop spans 15 amino acids. V lost 6 bases, J lost 0 bases, and 9 bases lay in between. Looked up from germline, CDR1 is MNHEY and CDR2 is SVGAGI. The CDR3 loop is CASRVGGSGANVLTF. The CDR3 nucleotides read TGTGCCAGCAGGGTCGGGGGCTCTGGGGCCAACGTCCTGACTTTC.

The chain uses TRBV4-2 and TRBJ2-3, with D possibly being TRBD2 (5 bases). Germline V gene lookup returns CDR1 LGHNA and CDR2 YNFKEQ. This CDR3 region has 15 residues. V shed 1 base and J shed 4 bases, with 12 bases lying between them. CDR3 amino acids: CASSQGERDADTQYF. As DNA, the CDR3 is TGTGCCAGCAGCCAAGGTGAGAGGGATGCAGATACGCAGTATTTT.

The chain uses TRBV27 and TRBJ1-2, with 7 positions matching TRBD1. With V trimmed by 8 bases and J by 0 bases, 3 bases remained unmatched. The CDR3 covers 13 residues. CDR1 is MNHEY and CDR2 is SMNVEV in the germline V gene (reference sequence). The CDR3 DNA is TGTGCCAGCCGACAGGGTCCTAACTATGGCTACACCTTC. Its translation is CASRQGPNYGYTF.

This clonotype was seen ten or more times. V and J are TRBV4-1 and TRBJ1-6; 7 bases line up with TRBD1. This CDR3 spans 13 amino acids. Trimming at V came to 3 bases and at J to 7 bases, leaving 0 bases not matched to a gene. Germline CDR1 MGHRA, CDR2 YSYEKL. CDR3 region: CASSQDRNSPLHF. The CDR3, as DNA: TGCGCCAGCAGCCAGGACAGGAATTCACCCCTCCACTTT.

The chain joins TRBV4-1 to TRBJ1-5; TRBD1 matches at 9 bases. V shed 2 bases, J shed 3 bases, and the junction held 5 bases outside the gene matches. This CDR3 region has 16 residues. The germline gives CDR1 MGHRA, CDR2 YSYEKL. CDR3 sequence: CASSQMGQGNNQPQHF. DNA for the CDR3: TGCGCCAGCAGCCAAATGGGACAGGGCAACAATCAGCCCCAGCATTTT.

This clonotype was picked up many times. The chain is built from TRBV28 and TRBJ1-2; D possibly corresponds to TRBD1 (6 bases). Trimming took off 0 bases at V and 1 base at J, with 9 bases between the two ends. Germline V gene lookup returns CDR1 MDHEN and CDR2 SYDVKM. This CDR3 region has 15 residues. CDR3 nucleotide sequence: TGTGCCAGCAGTTTATGGGGCAGGGGTAACTATGGCTACACCTTC. This gives the protein CASSLWGRGNYGYTF.

The V call is TRBV7-9, the J call TRBJ2-1, with 9 bases fitting TRBD2. Germline V gene lookup returns CDR1 SEHNR and CDR2 FQNEAQ (reference sequence). Trimming cost V 5 bases and J 3 bases; bases outside gene matches: 8. The CDR3 totals 16 residues. In DNA form, the CDR3 reads TGTGCCAGCAGCACCCAGCGGGGGGTCGACTACAATGAGCAGTTCTTC. The encoded protein is CASSTQRGVDYNEQFF. The entire variable domain, with the rest obtained from reference TRBV7-9 and TRBJ2-1, is as follows: DTGVSQNPRHKITKRGQNVTFRCDPISEHNRLYWYRQTLGQGPEFLTYFQNEAQLEKSRLLSDRFSAERPKGSFSTLEIQRTEQGDSAMYLCASSTQRGVDYNEQFFGPGTRLTVL.

V and J are TRBV20-1 and TRBJ2-3; TRBD2 aligns across 7 bases. The trim removed 0 bases at V and 0 bases at J, leaving 6 bases unmatched. The CDR3 length is 16 residues. CDR1 and CDR2 (germline): DFQATT, SNEGSKA (reference sequence). The DNA of the CDR3 is TGCAGTGCTAGAGATTTTCGGCGGGAGAGCACAGATACGCAGTATTTT. Protein product: CSARDFRRESTDTQYF.